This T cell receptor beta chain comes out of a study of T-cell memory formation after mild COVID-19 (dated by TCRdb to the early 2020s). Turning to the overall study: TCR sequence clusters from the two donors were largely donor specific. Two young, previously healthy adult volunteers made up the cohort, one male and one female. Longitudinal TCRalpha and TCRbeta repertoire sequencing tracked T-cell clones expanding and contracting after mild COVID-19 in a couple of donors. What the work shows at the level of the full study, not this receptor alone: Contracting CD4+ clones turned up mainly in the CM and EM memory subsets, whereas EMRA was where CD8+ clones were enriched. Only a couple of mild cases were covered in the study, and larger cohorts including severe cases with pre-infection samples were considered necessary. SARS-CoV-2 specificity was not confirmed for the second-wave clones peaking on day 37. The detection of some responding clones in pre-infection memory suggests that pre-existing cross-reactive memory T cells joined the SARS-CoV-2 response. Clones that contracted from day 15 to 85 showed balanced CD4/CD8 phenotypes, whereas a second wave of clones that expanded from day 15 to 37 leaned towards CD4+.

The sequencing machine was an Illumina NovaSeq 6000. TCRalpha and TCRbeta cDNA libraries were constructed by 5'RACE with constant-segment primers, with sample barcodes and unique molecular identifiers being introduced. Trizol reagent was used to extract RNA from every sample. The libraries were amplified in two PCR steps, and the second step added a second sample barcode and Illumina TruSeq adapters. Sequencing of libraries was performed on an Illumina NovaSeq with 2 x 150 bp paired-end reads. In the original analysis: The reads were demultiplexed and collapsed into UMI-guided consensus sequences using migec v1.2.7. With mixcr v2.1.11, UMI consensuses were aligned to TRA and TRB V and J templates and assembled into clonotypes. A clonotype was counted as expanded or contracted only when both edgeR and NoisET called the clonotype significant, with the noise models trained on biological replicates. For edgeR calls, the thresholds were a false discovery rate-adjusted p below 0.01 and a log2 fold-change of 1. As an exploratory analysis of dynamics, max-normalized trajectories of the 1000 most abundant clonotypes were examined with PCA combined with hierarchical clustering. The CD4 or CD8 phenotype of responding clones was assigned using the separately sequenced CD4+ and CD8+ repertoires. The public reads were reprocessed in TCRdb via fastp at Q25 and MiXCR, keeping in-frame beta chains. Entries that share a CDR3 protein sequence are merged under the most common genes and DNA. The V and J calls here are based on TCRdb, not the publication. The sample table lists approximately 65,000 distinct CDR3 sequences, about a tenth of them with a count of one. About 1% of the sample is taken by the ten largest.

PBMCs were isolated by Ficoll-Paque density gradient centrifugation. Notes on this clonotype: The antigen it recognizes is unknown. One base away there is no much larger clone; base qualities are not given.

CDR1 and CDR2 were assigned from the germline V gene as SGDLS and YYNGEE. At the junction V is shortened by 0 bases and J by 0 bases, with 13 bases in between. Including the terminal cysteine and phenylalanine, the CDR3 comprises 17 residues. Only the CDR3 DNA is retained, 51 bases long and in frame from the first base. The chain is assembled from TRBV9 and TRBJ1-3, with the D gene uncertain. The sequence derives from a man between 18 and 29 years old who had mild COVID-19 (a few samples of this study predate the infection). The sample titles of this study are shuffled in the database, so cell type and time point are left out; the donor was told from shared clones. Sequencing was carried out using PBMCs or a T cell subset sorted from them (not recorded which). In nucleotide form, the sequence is TGTGCCAGCAGCGTAGCAGACGGCCGATCCTCTGGAAACACCATATATTTT. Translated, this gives CASSVADGRSSGNTIYF. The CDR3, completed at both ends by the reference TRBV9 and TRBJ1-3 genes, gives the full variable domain DSGVTQTPKHLITATGQRVTLRCSPRSGDLSVYWYQQSLDQGLQFLIQYYNGEERAKGNILERFSAQQFPDLHSELNLSSLELGDSALYFCASSVADGRSSGNTIYFGEGSWLTVV.